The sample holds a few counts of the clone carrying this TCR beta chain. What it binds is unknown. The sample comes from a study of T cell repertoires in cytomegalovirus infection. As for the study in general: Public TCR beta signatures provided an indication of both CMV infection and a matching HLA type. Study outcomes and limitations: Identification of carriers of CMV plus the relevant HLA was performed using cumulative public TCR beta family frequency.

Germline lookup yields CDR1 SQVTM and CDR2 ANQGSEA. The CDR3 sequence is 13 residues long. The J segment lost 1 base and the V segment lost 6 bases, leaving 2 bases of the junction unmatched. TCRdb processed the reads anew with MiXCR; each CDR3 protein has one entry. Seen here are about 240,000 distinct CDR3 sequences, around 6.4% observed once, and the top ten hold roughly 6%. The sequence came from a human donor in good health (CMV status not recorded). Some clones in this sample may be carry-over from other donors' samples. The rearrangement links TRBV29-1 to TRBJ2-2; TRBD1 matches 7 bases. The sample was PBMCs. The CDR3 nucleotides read TGCAGCGTCGACAGGGTGAACACCGGGGAGCTGTTTTTT. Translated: CSVDRVNTGELFF.